These T cell receptor beta chains were read from a single sample in a study of cytomegalovirus exposure and HLA in healthy donors. TCRdb's table, derived via immunoSEQ multiplex PCR, lists solely in-frame clones and lacks some. The sample has around 150,000 clones, roughly 77% seen once. The sequencing sample was made of PBMCs. These receptors were taken from a man aged 50 or older in good health and CMV-seropositive. CDR3s include the opening cysteine and the closing phenylalanine or tryptophan. D genes are given only for firm matches. Clone size, where shown, is once, few, many, or a class for clones that have expanded.

size: few
J: TRBJ2-7
V: TRBV27
length: 13
D: TRBD2
CDR3: CASRDSGDYEQYF
DNA: TGTGCCAGTAGGGATAGCGGGGATTACGAGCAGTACTTC

size: NA
J: TRBJ1-1
V: TRBV6-1
length: 15
D: NA
CDR3: CASRPLTGKNTEAFF
DNA: TGTGCCAGCAGACCCTTGACAGGCAAGAACACTGAAGCTTTCTTT

size: once
J: TRBJ2-3
V: TRBV7-9
length: 14
D: TRBD1
CDR3: CASSFGQGIDTQYF
DNA: TGTGCCAGCAGCTTCGGACAGGGAATAGATACGCAGTATTTT

size: NA
J: TRBJ2-7
V: TRBV6-6
length: 15
D: TRBD1
CDR3: CASSDLTGVIWEQYF
DNA: TGTGCCAGCAGTGACCTGACAGGGGTCATATGGGAGCAGTACTTC

size: once
J: TRBJ2-3
V: TRBV7-9
length: 14
D: NA
CDR3: CASSSRGPPDTQYF
DNA: TGTGCCAGCAGCTCCCGCGGGCCCCCAGATACGCAGTATTTT

size: NA
J: TRBJ2-7
V: TRBV5-1
length: 16
D: TRBD2
CDR3: CASSLGISGGNDEQYF
DNA: TGCGCCAGCAGCTTGGGGATTAGCGGGGGGAATGACGAGCAGTACTTC

size: NA
J: TRBJ1-1
V: TRBV6-5
length: 15
D: NA
CDR3: CASSYPGGAGTEAFF
DNA: TGTGCCAGCAGTTACCCGGGGGGGGCGGGCACTGAAGCTTTCTTT

size: NA
J: TRBJ2-5
V: TRBV7-2
length: 15
D: TRBD1
CDR3: CASSLAYRGAWEQYF
DNA: TGTGCCAGCAGCTTAGCATACAGGGGCGCGTGGGAGCAGTACTTC

size: NA
J: TRBJ2-1
V: TRBV4-3
length: 16
D: NA
CDR3: CASRQDHRTTYNEQFF
DNA: TGCGCCAGCAGACAAGATCACAGGACAACCTACAATGAGCAGTTCTTC

size: NA
J: TRBJ2-4
V: TRBV7-8
length: 14
D: NA
CDR3: CASSPAGTKNIQYF
DNA: TGTGCCAGCAGCCCCGCAGGAACCAAAAACATTCAGTACTTC

size: NA
J: TRBJ1-6
V: TRBV7-8
length: 16
D: TRBD1
CDR3: CASSLAVTGYNSPLHF
DNA: TGTGCCAGCAGCTTAGCAGTGACAGGGTATAATTCACCCCTCCACTTT

size: NA
J: TRBJ1-1
V: TRBV18
length: 12
D: NA
CDR3: CASQTGGTEAFF
DNA: TGTGCCAGCCAAACGGGAGGCACTGAAGCTTTCTTT

size: NA
J: TRBJ2-7
V: TRBV5-5
length: 16
D: NA
CDR3: CASSLAPWQGIYEQYF
DNA: TGTGCCAGCAGCTTGGCCCCCTGGCAGGGTATCTACGAGCAGTACTTC

size: NA
J: TRBJ2-7
V: TRBV7-3
length: 15
D: TRBD1
CDR3: CASSLWGQGSYEQYF
DNA: TGTGCCAGCAGCTTGTGGGGACAGGGCTCCTACGAGCAGTACTTC

size: NA
J: TRBJ2-1
V: TRBV21-1
length: 14
D: NA
CDR3: CASSQRGTGDGQFF
DNA: TGTGCCAGCAGCCAGCGCGGGACAGGGGATGGGCAGTTCTTC

size: NA
J: TRBJ2-7
V: TRBV2
length: 14
D: TRBD1
CDR3: CASSGRTGPDWQYF
DNA: TGTGCCAGCAGTGGTCGGACAGGCCCTGATTGGCAGTACTTC

size: NA
J: TRBJ2-2
V: TRBV6-5
length: 14
D: TRBD1
CDR3: CASRQGREPGELFF
DNA: TGTGCCAGCAGACAGGGGCGTGAACCCGGGGAGCTGTTTTTT

size: NA
J: TRBJ2-7
V: TRBV5-4
length: 15
D: TRBD2
CDR3: CASSLGVAGVYEQYF
DNA: TGTGCCAGCAGCTTGGGTGTAGCGGGTGTCTACGAGCAGTACTTC

size: NA
J: TRBJ2-3
V: TRBV5-1
length: 17
D: TRBD2
CDR3: CASSLATRGDYTDTQYF
DNA: TGCGCCAGCAGCTTGGCCACACGGGGGGACTACACAGATACGCAGTATTTT

size: few
J: TRBJ1-6
V: TRBV19
length: 15
D: TRBD1
CDR3: CASSIDTRGDSPLHF
DNA: TGTGCCAGTAGTATAGATACCAGGGGGGATTCACCCCTCCACTTT

size: NA
J: TRBJ2-4
V: TRBV28
length: 14
D: TRBD2
CDR3: CASSSGLAGNIQYF
DNA: TGTGCCAGCAGTTCCGGACTAGCGGGGAACATTCAGTACTTC

size: NA
J: TRBJ1-4
V: TRBV10-3
length: 16
D: TRBD1
CDR3: CAISEDRVATNEKLFF
DNA: TGTGCCATCAGTGAGGACAGGGTGGCAACTAATGAAAAACTGTTTTTT

size: NA
J: TRBJ2-7
V: TRBV6-5
length: 15
D: TRBD1
CDR3: CASRRTGLSSYEQYF
DNA: TGTGCCAGCAGGCGGACAGGCCTGAGCTCCTACGAGCAGTACTTC

size: NA
J: TRBJ1-5
V: TRBV6-6
length: 15
D: TRBD1
CDR3: CASTPGTGVNQPQHF
DNA: TGTGCCAGCACCCCAGGGACAGGGGTCAATCAGCCCCAGCATTTT

size: few
J: TRBJ2-5
V: TRBV2
length: 13
D: NA
CDR3: CASSARGGETQYF
DNA: TGTGCCAGCAGTGCCCGGGGTGGAGAGACCCAGTACTTC

size: NA
J: TRBJ1-4
V: TRBV9
length: 17
D: TRBD1
CDR3: CASSDGQGGLTNEKLFF
DNA: TGTGCCAGCAGCGACGGACAGGGTGGTTTGACTAATGAAAAACTGTTTTTT

size: NA
J: TRBJ2-5
V: TRBV7-3
length: 14
D: NA
CDR3: CASSLFPGDTAQYF
DNA: TGTGCCAGCAGCTTATTCCCAGGGGACACGGCCCAGTACTTC

size: NA
J: TRBJ1-5
V: TRBV30
length: 14
D: NA
CDR3: CAWSVHTGGQPQHF
DNA: TGTGCCTGGAGTGTACATACGGGGGGTCAGCCCCAGCATTTT

size: few
J: TRBJ2-2
V: TRBV6-1
length: 9
D: NA
CDR3: CASSGVLFF
DNA: TGTGCCAGCTCGGGGGTGCTGTTTTTT

size: NA
J: TRBJ2-5
V: TRBV9
length: 14
D: NA
CDR3: CASSPGLSQETQYF
DNA: TGTGCCAGCAGCCCAGGACTTAGCCAAGAGACCCAGTACTTC

size: NA
J: TRBJ1-1
V: TRBV5-1
length: 15
D: NA
CDR3: CASSWRLTGNTEAFF
DNA: TGCGCCAGCAGCTGGAGACTCACGGGGAACACTGAAGCTTTCTTT

size: NA
J: TRBJ1-2
V: TRBV2
length: 13
D: NA
CDR3: CASSGRRNYGYTF
DNA: TGTGCCAGCAGCGGCAGGAGGAACTATGGCTACACCTTC

size: NA
J: TRBJ1-2
V: TRBV18
length: 14
D: TRBD1
CDR3: CASSADRANYGYTF
DNA: TGTGCCAGCTCAGCGGACAGGGCTAACTATGGCTACACCTTC

size: NA
J: TRBJ2-7
V: TRBV5-6
length: 15
D: TRBD2
CDR3: CASSLEAGGPYEQYF
DNA: TGTGCCAGCAGCTTGGAGGCGGGGGGTCCCTACGAGCAGTACTTC

size: NA
J: TRBJ1-3
V: TRBV10-3
length: 13
D: TRBD1
CDR3: CAARQGAGNTIYF
DNA: TGTGCCGCTCGACAGGGGGCTGGAAACACCATATATTTT

size: NA
J: TRBJ2-1
V: TRBV25-1
length: 15
D: NA
CDR3: CASSESRIVINEQFF
DNA: TGTGCCAGCAGTGAATCGAGAATCGTAATAAATGAGCAGTTCTTC

size: NA
J: TRBJ2-5
V: TRBV5-4
length: 20
D: TRBD1
CDR3: CASSSSITGGWGGIQETQYF
DNA: TGTGCCAGCAGCTCATCAATAACAGGGGGCTGGGGGGGGATACAAGAGACCCAGTACTTC

size: NA
J: TRBJ2-7
V: TRBV6-6
length: 14
D: NA
CDR3: CASIAASGKNEQYF
DNA: TGTGCCAGCATCGCCGCATCGGGGAAGAACGAGCAGTACTTC

size: NA
J: TRBJ2-1
V: TRBV7-2
length: 12
D: TRBD1
CDR3: CASSSGGGEQFF
DNA: TGTGCCAGCAGCTCAGGGGGCGGTGAGCAGTTCTTC

size: NA
J: TRBJ1-2
V: TRBV4-3
length: 17
D: NA
CDR3: CASSQGTVTPRGYGYTF
DNA: TGCGCCAGCAGCCAAGGGACAGTCACCCCCCGGGGCTATGGCTACACCTTC

size: NA
J: TRBJ2-7
V: TRBV10-1
length: 15
D: TRBD1
CDR3: CASNLQGVFSYEQYF
DNA: TGCGCCAGCAACTTACAGGGGGTTTTTTCCTACGAGCAGTACTTC

size: NA
J: TRBJ2-7
V: TRBV21-1
length: 18
D: NA
CDR3: CASSKEETPEGTSYEQYF
DNA: TGTGCCAGCAGCAAAGAGGAGACCCCGGAGGGCACCAGCTACGAGCAGTACTTC

size: once
J: TRBJ2-3
V: TRBV6-1
length: 16
D: TRBD1
CDR3: CASSDLGTGPTDTQYF
DNA: TGTGCCAGCAGTGATCTCGGGACAGGACCCACAGATACGCAGTATTTT

size: NA
J: TRBJ2-4
V: TRBV7-8
length: 15
D: TRBD1
CDR3: CASRPGRGGLNIQYF
DNA: TGTGCCAGCAGACCTGGGAGAGGGGGCTTAAACATTCAGTACTTC

size: few
J: TRBJ2-3
V: TRBV13
length: 15
D: TRBD2
CDR3: CASSRERGAGDTQYF
DNA: TGTGCCAGCAGCCGGGAGCGGGGGGCGGGGGATACGCAGTATTTT

size: few
J: TRBJ2-2
V: TRBV25-1
length: 16
D: TRBD2
CDR3: CASSARGAQNTGELFF
DNA: TGTGCCAGCAGTGCGCGGGGGGCCCAGAACACCGGGGAGCTGTTTTTT

size: NA
J: TRBJ2-1
V: TRBV7-8
length: 20
D: TRBD2
CDR3: CASSLARVWASGGSVNEQFF
DNA: TGTGCCAGCAGCTTAGCGCGGGTTTGGGCTAGCGGGGGGTCAGTCAATGAGCAGTTCTTC

size: NA
J: TRBJ1-2
V: TRBV7-9
length: 14
D: TRBD1
CDR3: CASSPRDRVYGYTF
DNA: TGTGCCAGCAGCCCCCGGGACAGGGTGTATGGCTACACCTTC

size: NA
J: TRBJ1-4
V: TRBV7-2
length: 15
D: NA
CDR3: CASSLVVGANEKLFF
DNA: TGTGCCAGCAGCTTAGTTGTAGGGGCTAATGAAAAACTGTTTTTT

size: NA
J: TRBJ2-3
V: TRBV7-9
length: 16
D: NA
CDR3: CASSLGTDPSTDTQYF
DNA: TGTGCCAGCAGCTTAGGGACAGACCCGAGCACAGATACGCAGTATTTT

size: NA
J: TRBJ1-2
V: TRBV4-3
length: 16
D: NA
CDR3: CASSQATHGRGYGYTF
DNA: TGCGCCAGCAGCCAGGCAACCCATGGCCGGGGATATGGCTACACCTTC

size: NA
J: TRBJ1-4
V: TRBV28
length: 16
D: NA
CDR3: CASSPHMETVREKLFF
DNA: TGTGCCAGCAGTCCACACATGGAGACAGTCAGGGAAAAACTGTTTTTT